This T cell receptor (beta chain) was captured in a study of blood T cell repertoires in COVID-19 (dated by TCRdb to about 2020). The study in broad terms: Samples covering the acute and convalescent phases of COVID-19 were provided by collaborators in the United States, Italy and Spain. The material from the prospective study consisted of cDNA or gDNA derived from T cells, B-cell-depleted T cells, or PBMCs. Subjects who had been exposed to COVID-19, were actively infected with it, or had recovered from it provided the deeply sampled blood TCRbeta repertoires that made up the dataset. The repertoires were released in a freely available public database meant as a resource for research on the immune response to SARS-CoV-2. The samples were drawn from two sources: the first 160 participants of the ongoing ImmuneRACE study, and over 950 subjects contributed by 6 global collaborators. The sample metadata nearly always contained a de-identified subject ID, COVID-19 status, age in years and sex. Where available, HLA class I and class II types were taken from metadata supplied by the sample provider and were not determined by assay-based typing.

The CDR3 holds 14 amino acids from the cysteine to the phenylalanine. Only the CDR3 DNA is retained, 42 bases long and in frame from the first base. CDR1 and CDR2 were assigned from the germline V gene as SGHRS and YFSETQ. V is shortened by 5 bases, J by 0 bases, and the region joining them spans 11 bases. Comment on this clone: Its antigen target is currently unknown. No much larger clonotype is one base removed from it; base qualities were not supplied.

TCRbeta CDR3 regions were amplified from genomic DNA using the immunoSEQ Assay, a bias-controlled multiplex PCR. The paper's data handling went like this. The number of nucleated cells in each sample was estimated by amplification of reference gene primers within the assay. To quantify the absolute abundance of each unique TCRbeta CDR3 rearrangement, sequence reads were collapsed and filtered. For each sample, productive Simpson clonality was calculated by taking the square root of Simpson's diversity index across productive rearrangements. TCRdb mirrors the immuneACCESS table, restricted to in-frame sequences. Some clones are absent from its copies; in checked studies, under half trace to an unresolved V gene, and the reason for the others is unknown. V, J and clone size are taken as reported in that table, and D and trimming were inferred from the DNA itself. Across this sample there are tens of thousands of clones, with around 87% seen only once. Jointly, the top ten make up under 8% of the sample.

On the study overall, not on this receptor specifically: The amount of clinical and demographic metadata varied by source and participant and was provided uncurated.

Each collaborating institution followed its own protocols to collect whole blood in K2EDTA tubes. For TCRbeta analysis, collaborator samples were shipped as frozen whole blood, as isolated PBMCs, or as DNA extracted from either sample type. The origin of this receptor is a human donor with active COVID-19. The donor label of this sample is uncertain. Material: peripheral blood. The chain was built from TRBV5-1 and TRBJ2-5; the D gene is perhaps TRBD2, from 6 matching bases. The CDR3 corresponds to CASRTSPYQETQYF. The DNA is TGCGCCAGCAGAACTAGCCCGTACCAAGAGACCCAGTACTTC.